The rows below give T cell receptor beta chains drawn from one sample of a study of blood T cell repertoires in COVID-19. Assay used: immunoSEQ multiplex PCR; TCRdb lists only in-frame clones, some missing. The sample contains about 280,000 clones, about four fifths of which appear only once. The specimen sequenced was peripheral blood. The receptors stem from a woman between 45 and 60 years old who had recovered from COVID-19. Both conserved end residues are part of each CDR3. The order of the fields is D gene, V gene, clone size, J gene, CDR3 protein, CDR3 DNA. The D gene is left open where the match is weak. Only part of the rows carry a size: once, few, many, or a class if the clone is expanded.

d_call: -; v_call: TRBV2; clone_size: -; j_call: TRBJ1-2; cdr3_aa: CASSEGRDYGYTF; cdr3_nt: TGTGCCAGCAGTGAAGGGAGGGACTATGGCTACACCTTC
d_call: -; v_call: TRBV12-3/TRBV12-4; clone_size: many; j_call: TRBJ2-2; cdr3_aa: CASSPGNTGELFF; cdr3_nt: TGTGCCAGCAGCCCGGGGAACACCGGGGAGCTGTTTTTT
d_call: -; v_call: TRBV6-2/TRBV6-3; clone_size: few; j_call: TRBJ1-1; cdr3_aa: CASSDTGMNTEAFF; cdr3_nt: TGTGCCAGCAGTGATACAGGGATGAACACTGAAGCTTTCTTT
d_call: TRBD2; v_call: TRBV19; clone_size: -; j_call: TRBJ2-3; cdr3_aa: CASQGLAATDTQYF; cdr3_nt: TGTGCCAGCCAAGGACTAGCGGCCACAGATACGCAGTATTTT
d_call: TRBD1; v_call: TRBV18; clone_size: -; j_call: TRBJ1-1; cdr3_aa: CASSTLTGTGAEAFF; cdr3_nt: TGTGCCAGCTCAACTTTGACAGGGACCGGGGCTGAAGCTTTCTTT
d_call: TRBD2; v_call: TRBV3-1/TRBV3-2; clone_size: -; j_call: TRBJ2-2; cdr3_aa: CASSLGLAGATGELFF; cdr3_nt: TGTGCCAGCAGCCTAGGACTAGCGGGGGCAACCGGGGAGCTGTTTTTT
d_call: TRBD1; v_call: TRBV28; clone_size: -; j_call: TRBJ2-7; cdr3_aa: CASRRPGQGYHEQYF; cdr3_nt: TGTGCCAGCAGACGCCCGGGACAGGGTTATCACGAGCAGTACTTC
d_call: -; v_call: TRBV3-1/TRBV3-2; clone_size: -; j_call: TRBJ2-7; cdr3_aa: CASSHNYEQYF; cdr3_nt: TGTGCCAGCAGCCACAACTACGAGCAGTACTTC
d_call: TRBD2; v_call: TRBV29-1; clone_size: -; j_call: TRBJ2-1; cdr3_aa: CSVSGSSYNEQFF; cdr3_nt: TGCAGCGTTAGCGGGAGCTCCTACAATGAGCAGTTCTTC
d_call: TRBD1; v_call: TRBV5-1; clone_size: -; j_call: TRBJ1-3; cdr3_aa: CASSFETGAGNTIYF; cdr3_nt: TGCGCCAGCAGCTTCGAGACAGGGGCGGGAAACACCATATATTTT
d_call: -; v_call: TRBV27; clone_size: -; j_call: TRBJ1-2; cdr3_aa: CASSALGGNYGYTF; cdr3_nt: TGTGCCAGCAGTGCCCTCGGGGGGAACTATGGCTACACCTTC
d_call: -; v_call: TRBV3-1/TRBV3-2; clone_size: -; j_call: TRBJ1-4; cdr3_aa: CASSHNRDNEKLFF; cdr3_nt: TGTGCCAGCAGCCACAACAGGGATAATGAAAAACTGTTTTTT
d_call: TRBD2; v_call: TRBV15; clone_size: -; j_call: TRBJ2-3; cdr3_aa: CATSRAIPGLSKDTQYF; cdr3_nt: TGTGCCACCAGCAGAGCAATCCCGGGACTATCTAAGGATACGCAGTATTTT
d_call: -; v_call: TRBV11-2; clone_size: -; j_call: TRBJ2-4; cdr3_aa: CASSIRGFGNIQYF; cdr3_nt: TGTGCCAGCAGCATCAGGGGTTTTGGAAACATTCAGTACTTC
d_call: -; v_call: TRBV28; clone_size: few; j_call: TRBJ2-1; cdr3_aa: CASSPTEGSLSYNEQFF; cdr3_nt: TGTGCCAGCAGTCCAACTGAGGGATCCCTTTCCTACAATGAGCAGTTCTTC
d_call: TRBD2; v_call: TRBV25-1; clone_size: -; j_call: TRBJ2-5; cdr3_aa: CASSQMGGLGETQYF; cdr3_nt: TGTGCCAGCAGCCAAATGGGCGGACTAGGGGAGACCCAGTACTTC
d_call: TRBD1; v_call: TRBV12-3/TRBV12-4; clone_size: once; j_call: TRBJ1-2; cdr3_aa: CASRQGSPTTTF; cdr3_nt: TGTGCCAGCAGACAGGGGTCACCCACTACCACCTTC
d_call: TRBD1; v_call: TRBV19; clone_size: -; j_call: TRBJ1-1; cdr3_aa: CASSTRQGLNTEAFF; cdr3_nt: TGTGCCAGTAGTACGAGACAGGGTTTGAACACTGAAGCTTTCTTT
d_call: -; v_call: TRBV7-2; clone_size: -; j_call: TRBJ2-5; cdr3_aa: CASSAFPSLYF; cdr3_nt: TGTGCCAGCAGCGCCTTTCCTAGTCTGTACTTC
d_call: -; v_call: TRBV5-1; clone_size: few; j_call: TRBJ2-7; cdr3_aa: CASSLSGSEQYF; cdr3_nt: TGCGCCAGCAGCTTGTCTGGGAGTGAGCAGTACTTC
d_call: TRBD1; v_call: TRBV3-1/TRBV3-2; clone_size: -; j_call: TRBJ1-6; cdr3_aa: CASSNWDRGSYNSPLHF; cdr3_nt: TGTGCCAGCAGCAACTGGGACAGGGGGTCCTATAATTCACCCCTCCACTTT
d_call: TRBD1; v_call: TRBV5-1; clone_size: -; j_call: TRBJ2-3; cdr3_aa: CASSLEQGADTQYF; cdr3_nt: TGCGCCAGCAGCTTGGAACAGGGGGCAGATACGCAGTATTTT
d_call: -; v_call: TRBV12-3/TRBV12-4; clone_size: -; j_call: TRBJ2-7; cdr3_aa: CASSLVSYYEQYF; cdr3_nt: TGTGCCAGCAGTTTAGTTTCCTACTACGAGCAGTACTTC
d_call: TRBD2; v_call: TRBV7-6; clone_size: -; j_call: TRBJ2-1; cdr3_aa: CASSLAPGTSGVEYSSYNEQFF; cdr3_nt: TGTGCCAGCAGCTTAGCGCCCGGGACTAGCGGAGTTGAATATAGCTCCTACAATGAGCAGTTCTTC
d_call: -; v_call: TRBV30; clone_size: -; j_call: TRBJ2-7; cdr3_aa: CAWSTGAYEQYF; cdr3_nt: TGTGCCTGGAGTACAGGAGCCTACGAGCAGTACTTC
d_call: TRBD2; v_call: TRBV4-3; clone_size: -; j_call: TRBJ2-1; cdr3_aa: CASSKRTSGIGNEQFF; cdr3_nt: TGCGCCAGCAGCAAAAGGACTAGCGGGATAGGGAATGAGCAGTTCTTC
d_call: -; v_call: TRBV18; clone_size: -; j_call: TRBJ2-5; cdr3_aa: CASSGQQETQYF; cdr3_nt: TGTGCCAGCTCAGGGCAGCAAGAGACCCAGTACTTC
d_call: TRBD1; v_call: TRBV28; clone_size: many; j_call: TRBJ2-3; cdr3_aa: CASSLWFDEGQHSTDTQYF; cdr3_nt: TGTGCCAGCAGCTTATGGTTCGATGAGGGACAGCATTCCACAGATACGCAGTATTTT
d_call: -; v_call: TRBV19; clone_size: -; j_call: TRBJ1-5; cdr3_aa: CASSVQGGSNQPQHF; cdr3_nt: TGTGCCAGTAGTGTACAGGGCGGGAGCAATCAGCCCCAGCATTTT
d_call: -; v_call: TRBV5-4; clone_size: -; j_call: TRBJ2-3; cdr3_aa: CASSLDRTDTQYF; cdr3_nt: TGTGCCAGCAGCTTGGACAGAACAGATACGCAGTATTTT
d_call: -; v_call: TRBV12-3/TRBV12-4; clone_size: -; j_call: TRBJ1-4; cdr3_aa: CASSFAGEKLFF; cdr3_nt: TGTGCCAGCAGTTTCGCAGGGGAAAAACTGTTTTTT
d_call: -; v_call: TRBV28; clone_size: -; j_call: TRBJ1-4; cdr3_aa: CASSSQPRGEKLFF; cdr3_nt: TGTGCCAGCAGTTCCCAGCCCCGGGGGGAAAAACTGTTTTTT
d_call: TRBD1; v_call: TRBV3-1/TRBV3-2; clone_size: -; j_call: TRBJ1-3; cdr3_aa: CASSPRDRTSGNTIYF; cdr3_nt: TGTGCCAGCAGCCCCCGGGACAGGACCTCTGGAAACACCATATATTTT
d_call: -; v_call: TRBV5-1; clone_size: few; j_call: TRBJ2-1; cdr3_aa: CASSLDGWEQFF; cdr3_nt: TGCGCCAGCAGCTTAGACGGGTGGGAGCAGTTCTTC
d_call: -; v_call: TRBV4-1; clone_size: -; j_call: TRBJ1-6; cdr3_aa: CASGLGGVGSPLHF; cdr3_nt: TGCGCCAGCGGTCTTGGGGGGGTTGGGTCACCCCTCCACTTT
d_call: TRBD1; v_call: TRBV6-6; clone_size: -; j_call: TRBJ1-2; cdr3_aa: CASLGTGGSGYTF; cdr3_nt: TGTGCCAGCCTAGGGACAGGGGGCAGTGGCTACACCTTC
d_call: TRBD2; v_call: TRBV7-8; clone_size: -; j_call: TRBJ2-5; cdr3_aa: CASSASGRARETQYF; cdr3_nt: TGTGCCAGCAGCGCTAGCGGGAGGGCCCGGGAGACCCAGTACTTC
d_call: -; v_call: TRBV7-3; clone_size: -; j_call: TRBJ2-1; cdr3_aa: CASSLGPSAYEQFF; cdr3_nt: TGTGCCAGCAGCTTGGGCCCCTCGGCGTATGAGCAGTTCTTC
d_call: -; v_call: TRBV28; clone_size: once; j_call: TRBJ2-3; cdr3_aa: CASSFPRHGGADTQYF; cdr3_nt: TGTGCCAGCAGTTTTCCTCGGCACGGCGGAGCAGATACGCAGTATTTT
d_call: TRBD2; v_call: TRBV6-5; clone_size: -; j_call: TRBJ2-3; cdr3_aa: CASGIGGGGGDTQYF; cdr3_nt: TGTGCCAGCGGTATTGGCGGGGGGGGTGGAGATACGCAGTATTTT
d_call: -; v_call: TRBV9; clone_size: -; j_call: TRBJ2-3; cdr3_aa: CASSASTDTQYF; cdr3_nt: TGTGCCAGCAGCGCTAGCACAGATACGCAGTATTTT
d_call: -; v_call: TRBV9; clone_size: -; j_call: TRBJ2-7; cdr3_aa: CASSVDPASSYEQYF; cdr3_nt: TGTGCCAGCAGCGTAGACCCCGCTAGCTCCTACGAGCAGTACTTC
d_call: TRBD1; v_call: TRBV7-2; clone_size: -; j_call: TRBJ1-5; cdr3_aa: CASSPWRDSSQPQHF; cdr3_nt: TGTGCCAGCAGCCCGTGGCGGGACAGCAGCCAGCCCCAGCATTTT
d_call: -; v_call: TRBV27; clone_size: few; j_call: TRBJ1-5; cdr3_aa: CASSPQGLYNQPQHF; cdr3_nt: TGTGCCAGCAGTCCTCAGGGCCTTTACAATCAGCCCCAGCATTTT
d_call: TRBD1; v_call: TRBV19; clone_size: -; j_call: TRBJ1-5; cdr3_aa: CASARGSRNQPQHF; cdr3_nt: TGTGCCAGTGCCAGGGGGAGTCGCAATCAGCCCCAGCATTTT
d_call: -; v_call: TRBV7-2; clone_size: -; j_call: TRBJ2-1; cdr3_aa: CASSLAPGNEQFF; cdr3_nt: TGTGCCAGCAGCTTAGCCCCGGGAAATGAGCAGTTCTTC